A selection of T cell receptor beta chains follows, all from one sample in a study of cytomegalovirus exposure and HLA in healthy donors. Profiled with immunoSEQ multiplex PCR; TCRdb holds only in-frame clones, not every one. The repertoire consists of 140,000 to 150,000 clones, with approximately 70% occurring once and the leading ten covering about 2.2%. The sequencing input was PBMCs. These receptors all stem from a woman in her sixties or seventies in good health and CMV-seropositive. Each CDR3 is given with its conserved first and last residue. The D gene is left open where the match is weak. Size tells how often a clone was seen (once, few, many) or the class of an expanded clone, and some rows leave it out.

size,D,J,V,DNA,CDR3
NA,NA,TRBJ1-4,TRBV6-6,TGTGCCAGCACCCCTACCCCGGGACACAGTGCCAAACTGTTTTTT,CASTPTPGHSAKLFF
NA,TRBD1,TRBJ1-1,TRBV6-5,TGTGCCAGCAGTTACGGCGGGACAGGGAAAGCTTTCTTT,CASSYGGTGKAFF
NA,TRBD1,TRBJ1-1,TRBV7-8,TGTGCCAGCAGCCCACAGGGGAGTTACACTGAAGCTTTCTTT,CASSPQGSYTEAFF
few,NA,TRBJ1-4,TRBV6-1,TGTGCCAGCAGTGCTGGGGGGACGGGTGAAAAACTGTTTTTT,CASSAGGTGEKLFF
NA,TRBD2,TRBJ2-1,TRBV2,TGTGCCAGCAGCTGGAGCGGGGGCTACAATGAGCAGTTCTTC,CASSWSGGYNEQFF
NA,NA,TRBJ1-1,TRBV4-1,TGCGCCAGCAGCCAAGGCGGAGGGGTTATGGAAGCTTTCTTT,CASSQGGGVMEAFF
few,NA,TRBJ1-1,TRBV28,TGTGCCAGCATTCCCCCTCGGGGGGCTGGAGCTTTCTTT,CASIPPRGAGAFF
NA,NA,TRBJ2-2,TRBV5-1,TGCGCCAGCAGCTCCGCCGCGGGTGGTACCGGGGAGCTGTTTTTT,CASSSAAGGTGELFF
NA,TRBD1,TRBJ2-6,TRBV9,TGTGCCAGCAGCGTCTCAGGGGGAACAGCAACTGGGGCCAACGTCCTGACTTTC,CASSVSGGTATGANVLTF
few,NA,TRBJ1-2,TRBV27,TGTGCCAGCACCCCCTACAGGGTCCCCTTCTATGGCTACACCTTC,CASTPYRVPFYGYTF
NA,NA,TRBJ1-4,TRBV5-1,TGCGCCAGTTCACAGGGTTTTAAAGAAAAACTGTTTTTT,CASSQGFKEKLFF
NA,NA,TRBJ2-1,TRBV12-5,TGTGCTAGTGGTTTAGGACAGTTTTCCTACAATGAGCAGTTCTTC,CASGLGQFSYNEQFF
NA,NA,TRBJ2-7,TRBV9,TGTGCCAGCAGCTCAAAAGGCGGGAACTACGAGCAGTACTTC,CASSSKGGNYEQYF
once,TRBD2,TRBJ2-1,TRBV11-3,TGTGCCAGCAGCTTAACGGTAGCGGGAGGGGGTGAGCAGTTCTTC,CASSLTVAGGGEQFF
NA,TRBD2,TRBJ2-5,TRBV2,TGTGCCAGCAGTCTAGCGGGAGGGAGGGAAGAGACCCAGTACTTC,CASSLAGGREETQYF
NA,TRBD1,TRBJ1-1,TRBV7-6,TGTGCCAGCAGCAAAAGTGGGACAGGTATTTCCACTGAAGCTTTCTTT,CASSKSGTGISTEAFF
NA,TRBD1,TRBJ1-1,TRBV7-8,TGTGCCAGCAGCTCACAGGGGGCTGGGGAGAACACTGAAGCTTTCTTT,CASSSQGAGENTEAFF
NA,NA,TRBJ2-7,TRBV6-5,TGTGCCAGCAGAGCTAACGTATACGAGCAGTACTTC,CASRANVYEQYF
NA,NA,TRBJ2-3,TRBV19,TGTGCCAGTAGTACCTCGGACAGCCTCTCAGATACGCAGTATTTT,CASSTSDSLSDTQYF
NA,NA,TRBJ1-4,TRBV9,TGTGCCAGCAGCGTAGGGGTAGGGGATCGGGAAAAACTGTTTTTT,CASSVGVGDREKLFF
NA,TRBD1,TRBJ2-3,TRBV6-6,TGTGCCAGCAGTTCGGGACAGCCAACTACAGATACGCAGTATTTT,CASSSGQPTTDTQYF
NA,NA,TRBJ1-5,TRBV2,TGTGCCAGCAGTGATGGAGATAGCAATCAGCCCCAGCATTTT,CASSDGDSNQPQHF
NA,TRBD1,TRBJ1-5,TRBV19,TGTGCCAGTACCTGGACAGGCAGAAATCAGCCCCAGCATTTT,CASTWTGRNQPQHF
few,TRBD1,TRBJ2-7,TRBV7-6,TGTGCCAGCAGCCTAGGGACAGGGTATGGAGAGCAGTACTTC,CASSLGTGYGEQYF
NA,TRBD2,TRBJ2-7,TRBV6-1,TGTGCCAGCAGGGGAGGGACTACGCGGGGTTACGAGCAGTACTTC,CASRGGTTRGYEQYF
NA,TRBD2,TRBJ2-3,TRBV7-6,TGTGCCAGCAGCTTAAATAGCGGGAGATCAGATACGCAGTATTTT,CASSLNSGRSDTQYF
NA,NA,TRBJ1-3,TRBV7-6,TGTGCCAGCAGCTTATACACAAGCTCTGGAAACACCATATATTTT,CASSLYTSSGNTIYF
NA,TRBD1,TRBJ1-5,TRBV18,TGTGCCAGCTCACTAACAGGGGGCGATCAGCCCCAGCATTTT,CASSLTGGDQPQHF
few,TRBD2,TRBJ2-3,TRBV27,TGTGCCAGCAGTTCAACACTAGCGGGAGGCGCAGATACGCAGTATTTT,CASSSTLAGGADTQYF
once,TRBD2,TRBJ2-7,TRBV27,TGTGCCAGCAGCACGCAGCGGGAGGGGTACGAGCAGTACTTC,CASSTQREGYEQYF
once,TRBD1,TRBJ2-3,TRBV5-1,TGCGCCAGCGGCTATACGACAGGGGCTGATACGCAGTATTTT,CASGYTTGADTQYF
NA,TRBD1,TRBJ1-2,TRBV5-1,TGCGCCAGCGCACCGGGACAGGGGTTAACTAACTATGGCTACACCTTC,CASAPGQGLTNYGYTF
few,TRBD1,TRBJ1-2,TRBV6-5,TGTGCCAGCAGTTACCACGCGACAGGGTCCTATGGCTACACCTTC,CASSYHATGSYGYTF
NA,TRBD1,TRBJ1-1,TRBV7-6,TGTGCCAGCAGCAGTACAGGGGGAAGTGTCACTGAAGCTTTCTTT,CASSSTGGSVTEAFF
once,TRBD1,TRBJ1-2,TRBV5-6,TGTGCCAGCAGCCCGACCGGGACAGGAGGATTTCGGTATGGCTACACCTTC,CASSPTGTGGFRYGYTF
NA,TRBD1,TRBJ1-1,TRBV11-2,TGTGCCAGCAGCTCATCGACAGGGATTGCTGAAGCTTTCTTT,CASSSSTGIAEAFF
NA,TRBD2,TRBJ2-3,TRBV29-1,TGTAGCGTTGAGGGGACTAGTGTGGATACGCAGTATTTT,CSVEGTSVDTQYF
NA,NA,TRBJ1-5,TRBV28,TGTGCCAGCAGTTCCGGGACAAGGGTTCTTCAGCCCCAGCATTTT,CASSSGTRVLQPQHF
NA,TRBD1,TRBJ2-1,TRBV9,TGTGCCAGCAGCTTCACAGGGGATAGTGAGCAGTTCTTC,CASSFTGDSEQFF
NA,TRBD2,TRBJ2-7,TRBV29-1,TGCAGCGCGGGGGGGGTGTACGAGCAGTACTTC,CSAGGVYEQYF
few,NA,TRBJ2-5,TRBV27,TGTGCCAGCAGACCCAGACTCCAAGAGACCCAGTACTTC,CASRPRLQETQYF
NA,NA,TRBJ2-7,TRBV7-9,TGTGCCAGCAGCTTCGGCAGGGACGAGCAGTACTTC,CASSFGRDEQYF
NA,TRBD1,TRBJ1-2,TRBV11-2,TGTGCCAGCAGCAAGCGGGGACAGGGCCCAATGGCTGGCTACACCTTC,CASSKRGQGPMAGYTF
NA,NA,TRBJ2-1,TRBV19,TGTGCCAGTAGTATCCCGGGGAATGAGCAGTTCTTC,CASSIPGNEQFF
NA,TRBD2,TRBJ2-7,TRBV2,TGTGCCAGCAGTGATGAAGCGGGAGGTTACGAGCAGTACTTC,CASSDEAGGYEQYF
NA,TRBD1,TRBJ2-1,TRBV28,TGTGCCACTTCGTCCTTGGGACAGGGGGGGAATGAGCAGTTCTTC,CATSSLGQGGNEQFF
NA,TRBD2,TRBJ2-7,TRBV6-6,TGTGCCAGCAGCCCGCGAGTTAGCGGGAGGGCCTACGAGCAGTACTTC,CASSPRVSGRAYEQYF